The T cell receptor (beta chain) described here comes from a study of human T cells and chemical hapten exposure. V dropped 3 bases and J dropped 3 bases, with 18 bases sitting between them. This CDR3 comprises 16 residues. The germline V gene encodes CDR1 KGHSH and CDR2 LQKENI. The time point is: patch test 2, 6 weeks after DPC sensitization. Treatment indicated: therapeutic diphenylcyclopropenone sensitization with weekly scalp DPC. Blood sampling preceded each patch test application. The template was total RNA from unfractionated whole blood. Using its own MiXCR run on the RACE reads, TCRdb lists one record per CDR3 protein. The sample carries tens of thousands of distinct CDR3 sequences, around a tenth recorded once. This clonotype has more than one count but fewer than ten.

The specimen comprised whole blood, sampled in connection with sensitization to the hapten diphenylcyclopropenone (DPC). V and J are TRBV18 and TRBJ2-7; D is perhaps TRBD1 (5 bases). This clonotype originated in a man between 18 and 35 years old with alopecia areata. Some clones in this sample may be carry-over from other donors' samples. This CDR3 reads CASSPLHLYRNYEQYF. The CDR3 nucleotides are TGTGCCAGCTCACCGCTTCACCTGTACAGGAACTACGAGCAGTACTTC.